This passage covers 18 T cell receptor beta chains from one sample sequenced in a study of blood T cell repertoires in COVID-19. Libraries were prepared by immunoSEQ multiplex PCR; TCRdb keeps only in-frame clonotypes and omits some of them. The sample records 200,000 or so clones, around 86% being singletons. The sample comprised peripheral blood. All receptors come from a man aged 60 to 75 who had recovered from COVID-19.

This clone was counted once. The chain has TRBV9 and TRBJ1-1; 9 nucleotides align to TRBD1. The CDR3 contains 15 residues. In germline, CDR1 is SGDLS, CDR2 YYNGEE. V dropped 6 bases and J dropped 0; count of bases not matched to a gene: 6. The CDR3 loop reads CASTQTGGMNTEAFF. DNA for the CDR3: TGTGCCAGCACACAGACAGGGGGTATGAACACTGAAGCTTTCTTT.

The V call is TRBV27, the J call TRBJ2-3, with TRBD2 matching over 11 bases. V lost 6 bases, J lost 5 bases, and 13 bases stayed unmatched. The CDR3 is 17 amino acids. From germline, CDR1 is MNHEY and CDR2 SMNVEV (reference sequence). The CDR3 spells CASRRKTSGTSKDTQYF. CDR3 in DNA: TGTGCCAGCAGGCGAAAGACTAGCGGGACATCAAAAGATACGCAGTATTTT.

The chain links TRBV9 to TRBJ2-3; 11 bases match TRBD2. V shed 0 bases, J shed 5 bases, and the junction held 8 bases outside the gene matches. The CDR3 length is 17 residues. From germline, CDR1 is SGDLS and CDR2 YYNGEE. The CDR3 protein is CASSVGLAGPRVDTQYF. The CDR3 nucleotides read TGTGCCAGCAGCGTAGGACTAGCGGGGCCCCGGGTAGATACGCAGTATTTT. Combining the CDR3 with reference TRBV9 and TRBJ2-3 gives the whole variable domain DSGVTQTPKHLITATGQRVTLRCSPRSGDLSVYWYQQSLDQGLQFLIQYYNGEERAKGNILERFSAQQFPDLHSELNLSSLELGDSALYFCASSVGLAGPRVDTQYFGPGTRLTVL.

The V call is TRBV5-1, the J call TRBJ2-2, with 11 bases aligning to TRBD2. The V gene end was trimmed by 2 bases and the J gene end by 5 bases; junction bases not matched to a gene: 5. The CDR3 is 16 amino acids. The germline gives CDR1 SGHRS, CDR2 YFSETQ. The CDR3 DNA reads TGCGCCAGCAGCTTACTGGTAGCGGGAGGGACCGGGGAGCTGTTTTTT. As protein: CASSLLVAGGTGELFF.

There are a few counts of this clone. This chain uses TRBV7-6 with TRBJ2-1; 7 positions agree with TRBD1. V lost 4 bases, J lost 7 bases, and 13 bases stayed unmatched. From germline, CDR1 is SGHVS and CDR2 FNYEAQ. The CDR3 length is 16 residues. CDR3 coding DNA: TGTGCCAGCAGCTCCGTAACCGGGACAGTTACTAATGAGCAGTTCTTC. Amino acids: CASSSVTGTVTNEQFF.

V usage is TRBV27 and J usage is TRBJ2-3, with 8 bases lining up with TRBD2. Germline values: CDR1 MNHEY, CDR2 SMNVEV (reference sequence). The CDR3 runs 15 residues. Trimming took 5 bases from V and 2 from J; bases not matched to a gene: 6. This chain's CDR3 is CASSPQREYTDTQYF. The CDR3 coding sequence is TGTGCCAGCAGTCCCCAGCGGGAGTACACAGATACGCAGTATTTT.

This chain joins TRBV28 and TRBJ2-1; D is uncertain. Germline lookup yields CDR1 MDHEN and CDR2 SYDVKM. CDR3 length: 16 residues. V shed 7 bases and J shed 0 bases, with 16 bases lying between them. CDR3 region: CASTSHSPSSYNEQFF. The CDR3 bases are TGTGCCAGCACCTCCCATAGCCCGAGCTCCTACAATGAGCAGTTCTTC.

The DNA of the CDR3 is TGTGCCATCAGTACGACAGGGAGAGGAACCGGGGAGCTGTTTTTT. The encoded protein is CAISTTGRGTGELFF. The gene calls are TRBV10-3 and TRBJ2-2; TRBD1 matches at 7 bases. CDR1 and CDR2 (germline): ENHRY, SYGVKD. The CDR3 has 15 residues. The trim removed 5 bases at V and 5 bases at J, leaving 8 bases unmatched.

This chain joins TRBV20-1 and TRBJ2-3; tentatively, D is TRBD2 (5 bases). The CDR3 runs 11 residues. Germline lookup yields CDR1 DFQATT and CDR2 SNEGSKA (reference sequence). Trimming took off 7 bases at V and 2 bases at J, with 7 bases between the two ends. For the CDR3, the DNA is TGCAGTGTCCTAGCCACAGATACGCAGTATTTT. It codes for CSVLATDTQYF.

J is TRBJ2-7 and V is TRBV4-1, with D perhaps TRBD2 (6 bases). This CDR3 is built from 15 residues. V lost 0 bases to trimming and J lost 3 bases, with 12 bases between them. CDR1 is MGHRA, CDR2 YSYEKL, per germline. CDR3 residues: CASSQDVIAVYEQYF. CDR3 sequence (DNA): TGCGCCAGCAGCCAAGATGTAATAGCGGTCTACGAGCAGTACTTC.

The CDR3 is CASTDTGVHTEAFF. Written as DNA, the CDR3 is TGTGCCAGCACCGATACAGGGGTACACACTGAAGCTTTCTTT. V gene TRBV7-9 combines with J gene TRBJ1-1; 7 bases are a match to TRBD1. CDR1 is SEHNR and CDR2 is FQNEAQ in the germline V gene (reference sequence). The junction had 8 bases not matched to a gene; V was cut back by 7 bases and J by 3 bases. CDR3 length: 14 residues.

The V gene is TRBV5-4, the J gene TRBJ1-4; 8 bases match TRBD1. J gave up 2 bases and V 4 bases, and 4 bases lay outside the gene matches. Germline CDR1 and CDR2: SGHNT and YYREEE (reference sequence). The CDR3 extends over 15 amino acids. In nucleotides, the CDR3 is TGTGCCAGCAGCCCTCAGGGGGCTACTAATGAAAAACTGTTTTTT. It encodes CASSPQGATNEKLFF.

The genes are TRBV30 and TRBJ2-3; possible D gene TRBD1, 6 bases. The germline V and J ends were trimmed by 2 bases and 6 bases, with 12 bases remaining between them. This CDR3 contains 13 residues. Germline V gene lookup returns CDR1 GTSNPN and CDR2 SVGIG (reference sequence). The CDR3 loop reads CAWSIQGTDTQYF. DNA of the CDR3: TGTGCCTGGAGTATACAGGGTACCGATACGCAGTATTTT.

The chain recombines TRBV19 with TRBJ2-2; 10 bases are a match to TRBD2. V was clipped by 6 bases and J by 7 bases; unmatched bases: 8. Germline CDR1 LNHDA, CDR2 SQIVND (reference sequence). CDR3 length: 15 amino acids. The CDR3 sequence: CASRGLAGEGGELFF. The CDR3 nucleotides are TGTGCCAGTAGAGGGCTAGCGGGAGAGGGCGGGGAGCTGTTTTTT. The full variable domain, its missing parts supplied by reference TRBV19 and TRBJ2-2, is DGGITQSPKYLFRKEGQNVTLSCEQNLNHDAMYWYRQDPGQGLRLIYYSQIVNDFQKGDIAEGYSVSREKKESFPLTVTSAQKNPTAFYLCASRGLAGEGGELFFGEGSRLTVL.

CDR3 amino acids: CASRTDNSPLHF. The CDR3 bases are TGTGCCAGCAGGACAGATAATTCACCCCTCCACTTT. The rearrangement links TRBV2 to TRBJ1-6; a weak D match, TRBD1 (5 bases). Germline V gene lookup returns CDR1 SNHLY and CDR2 FYNNEI. This CDR3 contains 12 residues. Trimming removed 6 bases from V and 5 bases from J, with 5 bases in between.

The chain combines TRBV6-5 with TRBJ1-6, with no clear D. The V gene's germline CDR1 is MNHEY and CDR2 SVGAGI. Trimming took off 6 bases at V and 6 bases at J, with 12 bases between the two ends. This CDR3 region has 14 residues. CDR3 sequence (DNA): TGTGCCAGCAGGAAACAGAGCTCTAATTCACCCCTCCACTTT. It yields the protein CASRKQSSNSPLHF.

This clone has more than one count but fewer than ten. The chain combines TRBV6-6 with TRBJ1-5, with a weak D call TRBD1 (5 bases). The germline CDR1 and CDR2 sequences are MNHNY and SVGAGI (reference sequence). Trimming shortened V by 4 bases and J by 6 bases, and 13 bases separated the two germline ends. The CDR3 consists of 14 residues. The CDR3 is CASSFAGWSQPQHF. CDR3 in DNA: TGTGCCAGCAGTTTTGCAGGGTGGAGTCAGCCCCAGCATTTT.

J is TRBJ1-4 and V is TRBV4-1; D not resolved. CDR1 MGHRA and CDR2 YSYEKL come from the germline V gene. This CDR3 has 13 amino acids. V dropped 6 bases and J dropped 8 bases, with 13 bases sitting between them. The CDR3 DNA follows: TGCGCCAGCAGTTACACCCTCGGGGAAAAACTGTTTTTT. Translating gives CASSYTLGEKLFF.